This T cell receptor beta chain was recorded in a study of blood T cell repertoires in COVID-19. This table comes from immunoSEQ multiplex PCR, and its TCRdb copy is limited to in-frame clones, with some not included. The repertoire holds a few hundred thousand clones, roughly 86% seen once, with less than 2% in the top ten. CDR1 is LGHNT, CDR2 FRNRAP, per germline. The V end was cut by 5 bases, the J end by 5 bases, with 19 bases between. This CDR3 has 16 residues. This clonotype originated in a woman between 55 and 75 years old who had recovered from COVID-19. The chain links TRBV12-5 to TRBJ2-1; maybe TRBD2 (6 bases). Input material: PBMCs or T cells enriched from blood (not recorded which). CDR3 in amino acids: CASGPGFGTHDNEQFF. CDR3 nucleotides: TGTGCTAGTGGTCCCGGGTTCGGGACTCATGACAATGAGCAGTTCTTC.